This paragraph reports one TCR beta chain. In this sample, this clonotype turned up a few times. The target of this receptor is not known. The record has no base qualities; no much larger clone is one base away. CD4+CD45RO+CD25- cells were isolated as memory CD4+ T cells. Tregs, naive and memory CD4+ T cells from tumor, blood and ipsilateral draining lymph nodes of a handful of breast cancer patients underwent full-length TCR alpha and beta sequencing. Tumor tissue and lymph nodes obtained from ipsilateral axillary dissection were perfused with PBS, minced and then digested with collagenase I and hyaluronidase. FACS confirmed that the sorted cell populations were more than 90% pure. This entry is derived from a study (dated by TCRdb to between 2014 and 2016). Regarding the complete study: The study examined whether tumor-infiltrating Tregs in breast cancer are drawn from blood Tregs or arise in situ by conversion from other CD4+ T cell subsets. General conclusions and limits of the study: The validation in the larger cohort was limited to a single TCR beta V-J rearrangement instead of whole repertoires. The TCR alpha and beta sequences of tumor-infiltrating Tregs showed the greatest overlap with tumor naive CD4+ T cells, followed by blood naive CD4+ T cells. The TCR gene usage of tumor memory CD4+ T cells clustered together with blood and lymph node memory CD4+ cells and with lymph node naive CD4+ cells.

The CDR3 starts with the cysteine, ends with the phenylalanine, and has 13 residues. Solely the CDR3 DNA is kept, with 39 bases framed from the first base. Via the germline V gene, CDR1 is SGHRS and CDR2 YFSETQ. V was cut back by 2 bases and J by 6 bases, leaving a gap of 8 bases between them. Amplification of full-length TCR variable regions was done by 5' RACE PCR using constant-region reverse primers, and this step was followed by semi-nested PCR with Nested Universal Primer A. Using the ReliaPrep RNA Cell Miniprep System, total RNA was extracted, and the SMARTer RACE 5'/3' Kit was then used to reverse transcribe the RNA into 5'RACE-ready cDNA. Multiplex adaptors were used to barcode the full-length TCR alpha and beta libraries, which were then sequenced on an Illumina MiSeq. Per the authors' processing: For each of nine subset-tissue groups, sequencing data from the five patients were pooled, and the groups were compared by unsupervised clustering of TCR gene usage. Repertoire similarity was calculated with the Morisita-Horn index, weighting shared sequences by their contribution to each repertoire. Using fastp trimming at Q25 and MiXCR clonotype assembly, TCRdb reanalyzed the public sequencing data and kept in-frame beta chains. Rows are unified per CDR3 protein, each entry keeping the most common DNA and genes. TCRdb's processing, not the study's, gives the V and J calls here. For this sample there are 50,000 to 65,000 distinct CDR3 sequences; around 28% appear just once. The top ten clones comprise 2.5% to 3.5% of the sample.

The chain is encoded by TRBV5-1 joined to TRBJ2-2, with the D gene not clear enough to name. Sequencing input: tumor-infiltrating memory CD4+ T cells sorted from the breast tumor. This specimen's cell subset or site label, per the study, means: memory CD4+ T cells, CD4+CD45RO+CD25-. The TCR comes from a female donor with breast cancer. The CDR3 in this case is CASSFRLAGELFF. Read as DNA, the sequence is TGCGCCAGCAGCTTTCGCCTTGCCGGGGAGCTGTTTTTT.